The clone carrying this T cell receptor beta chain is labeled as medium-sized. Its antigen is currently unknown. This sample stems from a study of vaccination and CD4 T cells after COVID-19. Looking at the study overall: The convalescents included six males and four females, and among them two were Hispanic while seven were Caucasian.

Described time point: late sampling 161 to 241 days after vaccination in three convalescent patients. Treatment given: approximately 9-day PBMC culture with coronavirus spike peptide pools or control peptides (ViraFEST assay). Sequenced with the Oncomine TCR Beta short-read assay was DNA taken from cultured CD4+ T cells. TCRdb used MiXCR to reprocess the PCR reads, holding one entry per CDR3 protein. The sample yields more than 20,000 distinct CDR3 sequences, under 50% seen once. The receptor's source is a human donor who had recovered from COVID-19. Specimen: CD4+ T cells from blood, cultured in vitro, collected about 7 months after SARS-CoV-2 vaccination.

Here the CDR3 reads CSARVGIVGSYNSPLHF. The CDR3 DNA reads TGCAGTGCTAGAGTGGGTATTGTGGGCTCCTATAATTCACCCCTCCACTTT. The chain recombines TRBV20-1 with TRBJ1-6, with D unclear. There are 17 residues in the CDR3. CDR1 is DFQATT and CDR2 is SNEGSKA in the germline V gene (reference sequence). V lost 1 base and J lost 0, with 13 bases in between.